The present TCR beta chain was sequenced within a study of T cells expressing NK-cell markers. Points from the study as a whole: Whether expanded NKG2C-expressing T cell clones recognize HCMV is unknown.

With regard to this clonotype: Its antigen is unknown.

TCRdb reprocessed the 5' RACE reads and stores each CDR3 protein as one record, lacking DNA. In all, the sample yields roughly 180,000 distinct CDR3 sequences. The CDR3 is made up of 16 amino acids. Looked up from germline, CDR1 is SGDLS and CDR2 is YYNGEE. The sample taken for sequencing was blood T cells: a sorted CD56 or NKG2C T cell subset, CD4+ or CD8+ T cells, or bulk PBMC T cells (not recorded which). This sequence was found in a woman aged 18-70 years in good health. This chain joins TRBV9 and TRBJ1-2; TCRdb lists TRBD1, though no DNA is available to test this call. CDR3 sequence reads: CASSHGTGGEGYGYTF.